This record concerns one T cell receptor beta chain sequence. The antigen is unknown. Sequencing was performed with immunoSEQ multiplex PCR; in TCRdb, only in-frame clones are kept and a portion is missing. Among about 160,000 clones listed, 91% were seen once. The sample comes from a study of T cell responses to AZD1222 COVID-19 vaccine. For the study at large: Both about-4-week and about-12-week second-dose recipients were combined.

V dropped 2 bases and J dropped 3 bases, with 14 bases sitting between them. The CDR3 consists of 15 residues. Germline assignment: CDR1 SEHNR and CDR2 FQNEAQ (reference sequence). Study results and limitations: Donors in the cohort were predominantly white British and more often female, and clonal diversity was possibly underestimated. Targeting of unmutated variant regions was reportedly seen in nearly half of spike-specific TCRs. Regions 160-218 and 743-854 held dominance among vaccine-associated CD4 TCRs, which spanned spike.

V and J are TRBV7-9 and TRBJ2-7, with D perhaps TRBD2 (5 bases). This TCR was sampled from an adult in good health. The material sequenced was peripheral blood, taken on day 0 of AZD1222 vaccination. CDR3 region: CASSLRGNTNYEQYF. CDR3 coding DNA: TGTGCCAGCAGCTTAAGAGGGAATACTAACTACGAGCAGTACTTC.